This is a list of T cell receptor beta chains from one sample in a study of shared clonotypes between healthy human individuals. The method was immunoSEQ multiplex PCR; TCRdb's version includes in-frame clones alone and lacks a portion of them. The sample has 750,000 to 1,000,000 clones, nearly 95% seen once; the top ten hold around 24%. The sequenced sample consisted of naive CD8+ T cells sorted from blood. These receptors all come from a man aged 25-45 years in good health. CDR3s include the opening cysteine and the closing phenylalanine or tryptophan. Each record gives: clone size, D gene, J gene, V gene, CDR3 DNA, CDR3 protein. D genes are given only for firm matches. The size of a clone is reported for some rows only, either as once, few or many, or as a class for expanded clones.

abundance: once
d_gene: .
j_gene: TRBJ2-7
v_gene: TRBV11-2
CDR3nt: TGTGCCAGCAGCTTAGATCGAGAACAGAGACACGAGCAGTACTTC
CDR3aa: CASSLDREQRHEQYF

abundance: .
d_gene: .
j_gene: TRBJ2-7
v_gene: TRBV7-8
CDR3nt: TGTGCCAGCAGCTTCTATACCTCCTACGAGCAGTACTTC
CDR3aa: CASSFYTSYEQYF

abundance: .
d_gene: .
j_gene: TRBJ2-1
v_gene: TRBV7-6
CDR3nt: TGTGCCAGCAGCTTGGGTGGTGAGCAGTTCTTC
CDR3aa: CASSLGGEQFF

abundance: .
d_gene: .
j_gene: TRBJ1-4
v_gene: TRBV7-6
CDR3nt: TGTGCCAGCAGCTTAGCGATCAGTGCAACTAATGAAAAACTGTTTTTT
CDR3aa: CASSLAISATNEKLFF

abundance: .
d_gene: .
j_gene: TRBJ2-7
v_gene: TRBV19
CDR3nt: TGTGCCAGTAGTTGGGGCGACGAGCAGTACTTC
CDR3aa: CASSWGDEQYF

abundance: .
d_gene: .
j_gene: TRBJ1-1
v_gene: TRBV6-5
CDR3nt: TGTGCCAGCAGTTCGGGACGGAACACTGAAGCTTTCTTT
CDR3aa: CASSSGRNTEAFF

abundance: .
d_gene: .
j_gene: TRBJ2-1
v_gene: TRBV2
CDR3nt: TGTGCCAGCAGTGTTCCAGGGTTCAATGAGCAGTTCTTC
CDR3aa: CASSVPGFNEQFF

abundance: .
d_gene: .
j_gene: TRBJ2-7
v_gene: TRBV19
CDR3nt: TGTGCCAGTAGTCCGACTGCAGGGGCCTACGAGCAGTACTTC
CDR3aa: CASSPTAGAYEQYF

abundance: .
d_gene: .
j_gene: TRBJ2-5
v_gene: TRBV11-2
CDR3nt: TGTGCCAGCAGCTTAGGTGGGGGCGCCGAGACCCAGTACTTC
CDR3aa: CASSLGGGAETQYF

abundance: once
d_gene: TRBD2
j_gene: TRBJ2-2
v_gene: TRBV7-6
CDR3nt: TGTGCCAGCACCGATTCATTACTAGCGGGACACACCGGGGAGCTGTTTTTT
CDR3aa: CASTDSLLAGHTGELFF

abundance: .
d_gene: .
j_gene: TRBJ2-2
v_gene: TRBV5-1
CDR3nt: TGCGCCAGCAGCTTGGTCAGGGGCACCGGGGAGCTGTTTTTT
CDR3aa: CASSLVRGTGELFF

abundance: .
d_gene: .
j_gene: TRBJ2-5
v_gene: TRBV27
CDR3nt: TGTGCCAGCAGCACTGGGCAGGCCAAGACCCAGTACTTC
CDR3aa: CASSTGQAKTQYF

abundance: .
d_gene: TRBD2
j_gene: TRBJ2-1
v_gene: TRBV11-2
CDR3nt: TGTGCCAGCAGCTTCGTAGCGGGAGTATCGGACAATGAGCAGTTCTTC
CDR3aa: CASSFVAGVSDNEQFF

abundance: .
d_gene: .
j_gene: TRBJ1-3
v_gene: TRBV30
CDR3nt: TGTGCCTGGAGTGTACTGGGATTTTCTGGAAACACCATATATTTT
CDR3aa: CAWSVLGFSGNTIYF

abundance: .
d_gene: .
j_gene: TRBJ2-1
v_gene: TRBV5-4
CDR3nt: TGTGCCAGCAGCACTCTAGGTTCCCGAGAGAATGAGCAGTTCTTC
CDR3aa: CASSTLGSRENEQFF

abundance: .
d_gene: TRBD2
j_gene: TRBJ2-7
v_gene: TRBV4-1
CDR3nt: TGCGCCAGCAGCCAAGATCAGGGCGGGAGAACCCTCTCCTACGAGCAGTACTTC
CDR3aa: CASSQDQGGRTLSYEQYF

abundance: .
d_gene: .
j_gene: TRBJ2-7
v_gene: TRBV4-1
CDR3nt: TGCGCCAGCAGCCAAGTTGGCCGGGATTACGAGCAGTACTTC
CDR3aa: CASSQVGRDYEQYF

abundance: .
d_gene: .
j_gene: TRBJ2-7
v_gene: TRBV27
CDR3nt: TGTGCCAGCAGTTTATACGGGAGCGCCTACGAGCAGTACTTC
CDR3aa: CASSLYGSAYEQYF

abundance: .
d_gene: .
j_gene: TRBJ2-1
v_gene: TRBV6-6
CDR3nt: TGTGCCAGCAGACCCCGGGACCCGCGTTTTAATGAGCAGTTCTTC
CDR3aa: CASRPRDPRFNEQFF

abundance: .
d_gene: .
j_gene: TRBJ1-1
v_gene: TRBV19
CDR3nt: TGTGCCAGTAGTATAGATCCTTGGAGAGGACCAGGGGAAGCTTTCTTT
CDR3aa: CASSIDPWRGPGEAFF

abundance: .
d_gene: .
j_gene: TRBJ2-7
v_gene: TRBV29-1
CDR3nt: TGCAGCGTTGAACAGGGGAATCCGTACGAGCAGTACTTC
CDR3aa: CSVEQGNPYEQYF

abundance: .
d_gene: .
j_gene: TRBJ2-2
v_gene: TRBV6-5
CDR3nt: TGTGCCAGCAGTTGGAGCACCGGGGAGCTGTTTTTT
CDR3aa: CASSWSTGELFF

abundance: .
d_gene: TRBD2
j_gene: TRBJ2-7
v_gene: TRBV10-2
CDR3nt: TGCGCCAGTTGGGGACTAGCGGGAGGCTACGAGCAGTACTTC
CDR3aa: CASWGLAGGYEQYF

abundance: .
d_gene: .
j_gene: TRBJ1-1
v_gene: TRBV7-2
CDR3nt: TGTGCCAGCAGCCGGACCGAGAACACTGAAGCTTTCTTT
CDR3aa: CASSRTENTEAFF

abundance: .
d_gene: TRBD1
j_gene: TRBJ2-7
v_gene: TRBV6-5
CDR3nt: TGTGCCAGCAGTTACAGCAGGGGGCGAGATGTCGAGCAGTACTTC
CDR3aa: CASSYSRGRDVEQYF

abundance: .
d_gene: TRBD1
j_gene: TRBJ2-2
v_gene: TRBV6-6
CDR3nt: TGTGCCAGTGGACAGGGGTTAATTCGTGGCACCGGGGAGCTGTTTTTT
CDR3aa: CASGQGLIRGTGELFF

abundance: .
d_gene: .
j_gene: TRBJ1-5
v_gene: TRBV18
CDR3nt: TGTGCCAGCTCACCATGGGGGGAATATCAGCCCCAGCATTTT
CDR3aa: CASSPWGEYQPQHF

abundance: .
d_gene: .
j_gene: TRBJ1-4
v_gene: TRBV4-1
CDR3nt: TGCGCCAGCAGCGACCGTCCTAATGAAAAACTGTTTTTT
CDR3aa: CASSDRPNEKLFF

abundance: .
d_gene: .
j_gene: TRBJ2-5
v_gene: TRBV6-5
CDR3nt: TGTGCCAGCAGTTACTTTCAGGGCGGGGAGACCCAGTACTTC
CDR3aa: CASSYFQGGETQYF

abundance: few
d_gene: TRBD2
j_gene: TRBJ2-7
v_gene: TRBV28
CDR3nt: TGTGCCAGCAGTTCCGCTAGCGGGAGCTACGAGCAGTACTTC
CDR3aa: CASSSASGSYEQYF

abundance: .
d_gene: .
j_gene: TRBJ1-1
v_gene: TRBV14
CDR3nt: TGTGCCAGCAGCCAAGTTACAGGGTTGGGCATGAACACTGAAGCTTTCTTT
CDR3aa: CASSQVTGLGMNTEAFF

abundance: once
d_gene: .
j_gene: TRBJ2-3
v_gene: TRBV7-9
CDR3nt: TGTGCCAGCAGCTTTTGGGGAGGAGGTACAGATACGCAGTATTTT
CDR3aa: CASSFWGGGTDTQYF

abundance: .
d_gene: .
j_gene: TRBJ1-5
v_gene: TRBV28
CDR3nt: TGTGCCAGCAGTTCCCCAACCTCGGCGGGGGCCCATAGCAATCAGCCCCAGCATTTT
CDR3aa: CASSSPTSAGAHSNQPQHF

abundance: .
d_gene: .
j_gene: TRBJ2-1
v_gene: TRBV6-5
CDR3nt: TGTGCCAGCAGTCCTGGGACGGGAACCTACAATGAGCAGTTCTTC
CDR3aa: CASSPGTGTYNEQFF

abundance: .
d_gene: TRBD1
j_gene: TRBJ2-1
v_gene: TRBV14
CDR3nt: TGTGCCAGCAGCCATTCCCGGGACAGGGGCTACAATGAGCAGTTCTTC
CDR3aa: CASSHSRDRGYNEQFF

abundance: .
d_gene: .
j_gene: TRBJ2-2
v_gene: TRBV7-2
CDR3nt: TGTGCCAGCAGTCGCACCGGGGAGCTGTTTTTT
CDR3aa: CASSRTGELFF

abundance: .
d_gene: TRBD1
j_gene: TRBJ2-2
v_gene: TRBV9
CDR3nt: TGTGCCAGCAGCCCGACAGGGGCTAACACCGGGGAGCTGTTTTTT
CDR3aa: CASSPTGANTGELFF

abundance: once
d_gene: .
j_gene: TRBJ2-4
v_gene: TRBV2
CDR3nt: TGTGCCAGCATTCAGCAGGGGGGCGCAAACATTCAGTACTTC
CDR3aa: CASIQQGGANIQYF

abundance: .
d_gene: TRBD1
j_gene: TRBJ2-7
v_gene: TRBV4-2
CDR3nt: TGTGCCAGCAGCGAAGGACAGGGGTCCTACGAGCAGTACTTC
CDR3aa: CASSEGQGSYEQYF

abundance: .
d_gene: .
j_gene: TRBJ2-3
v_gene: TRBV2
CDR3nt: TGTGCCAGCCCCCCCCACCCCATGAGCCCTAGCACAGATACGCAGTATTTT
CDR3aa: CASPPHPMSPSTDTQYF

abundance: .
d_gene: TRBD1
j_gene: TRBJ1-1
v_gene: TRBV10-1
CDR3nt: TGCGCCAGCAGTGGTGACAGGGAGACTGAAGCTTTCTTT
CDR3aa: CASSGDRETEAFF

abundance: .
d_gene: .
j_gene: TRBJ2-2
v_gene: TRBV27
CDR3nt: TGTGCCAGCAGTCCCCAACTAGCCCCAGTCACCGGGGAGCTGTTTTTT
CDR3aa: CASSPQLAPVTGELFF

abundance: .
d_gene: .
j_gene: TRBJ2-2
v_gene: TRBV27
CDR3nt: TGTGCCAGCAGTGAGCGACAGACATCGTGGAGCACCGGGGAGCTGTTTTTT
CDR3aa: CASSERQTSWSTGELFF

abundance: .
d_gene: TRBD2
j_gene: TRBJ2-7
v_gene: TRBV7-9
CDR3nt: TGTGCCAGCACCCAACTAGCGGGAGGGGCCTACGAGCAGTACTTC
CDR3aa: CASTQLAGGAYEQYF

abundance: .
d_gene: .
j_gene: TRBJ2-2
v_gene: TRBV5-1
CDR3nt: TGCGCCACCAAATTTGGGTCGGGGAACACCGGGGAGCTGTTTTTT
CDR3aa: CATKFGSGNTGELFF

abundance: .
d_gene: .
j_gene: TRBJ2-7
v_gene: TRBV7-9
CDR3nt: TGTGCCAGCAGCTTAACAGGGAACAATTACGAGCAGTACTTC
CDR3aa: CASSLTGNNYEQYF

abundance: .
d_gene: TRBD1
j_gene: TRBJ2-2
v_gene: TRBV28
CDR3nt: TGTGCCAGCAGTGCGTGGACAGGGCTCCCCGGGGAGCTGTTTTTT
CDR3aa: CASSAWTGLPGELFF

abundance: .
d_gene: TRBD2
j_gene: TRBJ2-7
v_gene: TRBV10-2
CDR3nt: TGCGCCAGCAGTGCCACGGGACTAGAGGCCTACGAGCAGTACTTC
CDR3aa: CASSATGLEAYEQYF

abundance: .
d_gene: .
j_gene: TRBJ2-5
v_gene: TRBV5-4
CDR3nt: TGTGCCAGCAGCGCCACGATCACACGGGTGGGAGAGACCCAGTACTTC
CDR3aa: CASSATITRVGETQYF

abundance: .
d_gene: TRBD1
j_gene: TRBJ1-2
v_gene: TRBV5-5
CDR3nt: TGTGCCAGCAGCTTGCGGTCTGCGGGACAGGATTATGGCTACACCTTC
CDR3aa: CASSLRSAGQDYGYTF

abundance: .
d_gene: .
j_gene: TRBJ1-1
v_gene: TRBV28
CDR3nt: TGTGCCAGCAGCCTGCGAACTGCCAGGGAGAACACTGAAGCTTTCTTT
CDR3aa: CASSLRTARENTEAFF

abundance: few
d_gene: .
j_gene: TRBJ2-7
v_gene: TRBV28
CDR3nt: TGTGCCACCCGGGGCTTAACCTACGAGCAGTACTTC
CDR3aa: CATRGLTYEQYF

abundance: .
d_gene: .
j_gene: TRBJ2-1
v_gene: TRBV6-6
CDR3nt: TGTGCCAGCAGCCAGCAGGGGGGCAATGAGCAGTTCTTC
CDR3aa: CASSQQGGNEQFF

abundance: .
d_gene: .
j_gene: TRBJ2-3
v_gene: TRBV18
CDR3nt: TGTGCCAGCTCACCACCGATCACGCATACAGATACGCAGTATTTT
CDR3aa: CASSPPITHTDTQYF

abundance: once
d_gene: .
j_gene: TRBJ2-7
v_gene: TRBV7-9
CDR3nt: TGTGCCAGCAGCTTAGTGGACGGGAGAAATGAGCAGTACTTC
CDR3aa: CASSLVDGRNEQYF

abundance: .
d_gene: .
j_gene: TRBJ1-1
v_gene: TRBV2
CDR3nt: TGTGCCAGCAGAGTCACAGGGTCGACTGAAGCTTTCTTT
CDR3aa: CASRVTGSTEAFF

abundance: few
d_gene: TRBD1
j_gene: TRBJ1-2
v_gene: TRBV27
CDR3nt: TGTGCCAGCAGTCCGACAGGGACAGGGTTCTATGGCTACACCTTC
CDR3aa: CASSPTGTGFYGYTF

abundance: .
d_gene: .
j_gene: TRBJ1-5
v_gene: TRBV10-1
CDR3nt: TGCGCCAACAGATACAGGGATAGGGGGGACAATCAGCCCCAGCATTTT
CDR3aa: CANRYRDRGDNQPQHF

abundance: .
d_gene: .
j_gene: TRBJ2-7
v_gene: TRBV11-2
CDR3nt: TGTGCCAGCAGCTTAGCGGAGGGTTCCTACGAGCAGTACTTC
CDR3aa: CASSLAEGSYEQYF